The text below deals with one TCR beta chain. Its specificity is not known. Germline CDR1 and CDR2: SGHTA and FQGTGA. The CDR3 length is 17 residues. Trimming removed 2 bases at V and 9 bases at J, with 23 bases between. This entry comes from a study of shared clonotypes between healthy human individuals. Study conclusions and caveats: The sole specimen, blood, was sampled, and tissue repertoires likely differ. Some naive CD4 clonotypes, approximately 4.5%, turned up in common across a handful of donors.

Generated by immunoSEQ multiplex PCR, the TCRdb table keeps only in-frame clones and is missing some. The sample lists fewer than 2.5 million clones; over 85% were seen once. The TCR sequence derives from a man younger than 35 in good health. Some clones in this sample may be carry-over from other donors' samples. Sequencing was done on a sample of naive CD4+ T cells from PBMCs. This sample's subset: CD45RA+ positively selected. The chain employs TRBV7-3 and TRBJ2-1; a weak D match, TRBD2 (6 bases). This CDR3 reads CASSLVVTGPVGGEQFF. Here the CDR3 DNA reads TGTGCCAGCAGCTTAGTGGTAACAGGTCCCGTCGGGGGTGAGCAGTTCTTC.